This T cell receptor beta chain was identified in a study of blood T cells in healthy people across ages. Total RNA, at least 5 micrograms per sample, was extracted from PBMCs. Study-wide findings and caveats: Expanded clonotype changes were possibly confounded by unknown donor CMV status.

With a J-beta primer mix and a sample-barcoded 5' primer, a second PCR ran about 7 to 12 cycles. Via MiXCR, TCRdb re-called the 5' RACE reads, giving one row per CDR3 protein. The data show hundreds of thousands of distinct CDR3 sequences, about three fifths seen once. On this clonotype: Its matching antigen is unknown.

The CDR3 has 17 residues. The germline V gene encodes CDR1 LNHNV and CDR2 YYDKDF (reference sequence). V gave up 0 bases and J gave up 5 bases, with 18 bases separating them. Sequenced input: blood. This receptor was taken from a man aged 30 to 45 in good health. The chain is built from TRBV15 and TRBJ2-3, with D tentatively TRBD2 (6 bases). DNA for the CDR3: TGTGCCACCAGCAGAGATTTAGTCCGGAGGGCCATAGATACGCAGTATTTT. It codes for CATSRDLVRRAIDTQYF.